The 23 T cell receptor beta chains in this list originate from one sample, sequenced in a study of blood T cell repertoires in COVID-19. Only in-frame clones appear in the TCRdb table, and some are missing; sequencing was by immunoSEQ multiplex PCR. The sample lists hundreds of thousands of clones; nearly 90% were seen once. The source material was PBMCs or T cells enriched from blood (not recorded which). All receptors derive from a woman aged 45-60 years who had been exposed to COVID-19.

The rearrangement links TRBV6-4 to TRBJ2-3; D is possibly TRBD2 (6 bases). Trimming stripped 2 bases from V and 1 base from J, with 7 bases between. This CDR3 region has 14 residues. Looked up from germline, CDR1 is MRHNA and CDR2 is SNTAGT. The CDR3 reads CASSDREGTDTQYF. For the CDR3, the DNA is TGTGCCAGCAGTGACAGGGAGGGCACAGATACGCAGTATTTT.

The rearrangement uses TRBV5-4 and TRBJ2-7; possible D gene TRBD1, 6 bases. Germline CDR1 and CDR2: SGHNT and YYREEE (reference sequence). This CDR3 contains 14 residues. V lost 4 bases, J lost 5 bases, and 16 bases lay in between. CDR3 nucleotide sequence: TGTGCCAGCAGCCCGACAACAGGGTTCAACGAGCAGTACTTC. Amino acids: CASSPTTGFNEQYF.

The chain has TRBV7-8 and TRBJ1-2; D is possibly TRBD1 (5 bases). Germline V CDR1 and CDR2: SGHVS, FQNEAQ. V lost 1 base, J lost 4 bases, and 13 bases lay in between. The CDR3 has 15 amino acids. CDR3 bases: TGTGCCAGCAGCTTAGGTAGCCAGGGAATCTATGGCTACACCTTC. The encoded protein is CASSLGSQGIYGYTF.

The chain is built from TRBV28 and TRBJ2-7, with TRBD1 matching 11 bases. Germline CDR1 is MDHEN and CDR2 is SYDVKM. The CDR3 length is 14 residues. Written as DNA, the CDR3 is TGTGCGGCTCGGGGACAGGGGGATAATTACGAGCAGTACTTC. It is translated as CAARGQGDNYEQYF.

J is TRBJ1-5 and V is TRBV3-1 (or the pseudogene TRBV3-2); D uncertain. The length of the CDR3 is 13 residues. V was shortened by 4 bases and J by 5 bases, with 9 bases between the two germline ends. Germline CDR1 is LGHDT and CDR2 is YNNKEL (reference sequence). CDR3 residues: CASSLFSDQPQHF. In DNA, the CDR3 is TGTGCCAGCAGCCTTTTCTCAGATCAGCCCCAGCATTTT.

The J gene is TRBJ2-3, the V gene TRBV5-1, with no clear D. The CDR3 has 13 amino acids. Germline CDR1 SGHRS, CDR2 YFSETQ. Trimming shortened V by 7 bases and J by 1 base, and 10 bases separated the two germline ends. The CDR3 region has the DNA TGCGCCAGCTCGATAGAAGGCACAGATACGCAGTATTTT. It specifies CASSIEGTDTQYF.

For the CDR3, the DNA is TGTGCCAGCACCGGGACAGGGGGCGAAGGCGGGGAGCTGTTTTTT. Encoded protein: CASTGTGGEGGELFF. The chain carries TRBV6-5 and TRBJ2-2; 12 bases match TRBD1. V lost 7 bases and J lost 7; bases outside the gene matches: 7. In germline, CDR1 is MNHEY, CDR2 SVGAGI. The CDR3 has 15 amino acids.

Only one count was recorded for this clone. The chain recombines TRBV6-1 with TRBJ1-2; D gene uncertain. Trimming cost V 3 bases and J 2 bases, with 10 bases left between them. The CDR3 extends over 14 amino acids. The germline V gene has CDR1 MNHNS and CDR2 SASEGT. The CDR3 loop is CASSDSARNYGYTF. CDR3 bases: TGTGCCAGCAGTGATTCGGCCAGGAACTATGGCTACACCTTC.

The chain couples TRBV11-2 to TRBJ1-3, with D unresolved. Germline values: CDR1 SGHAT, CDR2 FQNNGV. The V end lost 5 bases, the J end lost 0 bases, and 14 bases lay between the germline ends. The CDR3 is made up of 16 amino acids. CDR3 region: CASSPRVQISGNTIYF. DNA for the CDR3: TGTGCCAGCAGCCCCCGGGTACAAATCTCTGGAAACACCATATATTTT.

The V gene is TRBV5-1, the J gene TRBJ1-4, with D perhaps TRBD1 (5 bases). V lost 2 bases and J lost 7, with 15 bases in between. The length of the CDR3 is 15 residues. CDR1 and CDR2 (germline): SGHRS, YFSETQ. The CDR3 protein is CASSLEGARSEKLFF. Here the CDR3 DNA reads TGCGCCAGCAGCTTAGAAGGGGCGAGGTCTGAAAAACTGTTTTTT.

CDR3 protein: CATRARGEAFF. The DNA for the CDR3 is TGTGCCACCAGAGCCCGGGGTGAAGCTTTCTTT. The rearrangement joins TRBV24-1 to TRBJ1-1; D is unclear. V lost 7 bases and J 7 bases, leaving 9 bases between the germline ends. The CDR3 is 11 residues long. Germline CDR1 is KGHDR and CDR2 is SFDVKD.

The CDR3 coding sequence is TGTGCCAGCAGCCAAGACCCTAGCGGGGCTGTAAACACCGGGGAGCTGTTTTTT. Its translation is CASSQDPSGAVNTGELFF. The chain recombines TRBV4-2 with TRBJ2-2; 9 bases map to TRBD2. This CDR3 has 18 amino acids. V dropped 0 bases and J dropped 2; count of bases not matched to a gene: 7. CDR1 is LGHNA, CDR2 YNFKEQ, per germline.

CDR3 in amino acids: CASSRAGNTEAFF. For the CDR3, the DNA is TGTGCCAGCAGCCGTGCAGGGAACACTGAAGCTTTCTTT. The chain joins TRBV5-6 to TRBJ1-1; no reliable D call. V was cut by 4 bases and J by 1 base, with 8 bases left in between. The CDR3 is 13 amino acids. Germline V gene sequence: CDR1 SGHDT, CDR2 YYEEEE.

The chain links TRBV18 to TRBJ2-5, with TRBD1 matching over 8 bases. The CDR3 contains 16 residues. Germline trimming cut 3 bases from V and 3 bases from J; bases unmatched to any gene: 9. Germline assignment: CDR1 KGHSH and CDR2 LQKENI. The CDR3 loop is CASSPRDRNEKETQYF. DNA for the CDR3: TGTGCCAGCTCACCGCGGGACAGGAATGAGAAAGAGACCCAGTACTTC.

This clone was recorded once. This chain uses TRBV4-1 with TRBJ2-7; 8 bases are a match to TRBD2. The CDR3 extends over 16 amino acids. The J segment lost 2 bases and the V segment lost 1 base, leaving 7 bases of the junction unmatched. Germline CDR1 reads MGHRA; CDR2 reads YSYEKL. CDR3 nucleotides: TGCGCCAGCAGCCAAGGCCCAGCGGGGGACGCCTACGAGCAGTACTTC. Translation gives CASSQGPAGDAYEQYF.

This chain connects TRBV7-2 to TRBJ2-4, with 7 bases aligning to TRBD2. Germline V gives CDR1 SGHTA, CDR2 FQGNSA. The CDR3 covers 15 residues. The V and J ends lost 5 bases and 6 bases, in that order; junction bases with no gene match: 10. CDR3 region: CASSQAGGLGNIQYF. In DNA form, the CDR3 reads TGTGCCAGCAGCCAGGCCGGGGGGTTGGGAAACATTCAGTACTTC.

This chain joins TRBV5-1 and TRBJ2-5; 10 bases fit TRBD2. Trimming took 2 bases from V and 2 from J; bases not matched to a gene: 6. CDR3 size: 16 residues. The germline CDR1 and CDR2 sequences are SGHRS and YFSETQ. This chain's CDR3 is CASSLWLAGVQETQYF. The CDR3 nucleotides read TGCGCCAGCAGCTTATGGCTAGCGGGGGTACAAGAGACCCAGTACTTC.

This clone appeared a few times. This sequence joins TRBV28 and TRBJ1-2, with D tentatively TRBD1 (6 bases). Per the germline V gene, CDR1 is MDHEN and CDR2 is SYDVKM. The CDR3 extends over 14 amino acids. V shed 3 bases and J shed 5 bases, with 13 bases lying between them. The CDR3: CASSFPGGTYGYTF. The CDR3 DNA follows: TGTGCCAGCAGTTTCCCGGGAGGGACATATGGCTACACCTTC.

This chain uses TRBV18 with TRBJ1-5, with no clear D. The length of the CDR3 is 17 residues. CDR1 is KGHSH, CDR2 LQKENI, per germline. The ends were cut back, 2 bases at V and 0 bases at J, with 14 bases in the middle. Here the CDR3 DNA reads TGTGCCAGCTCACCAGGGTTAGGCGGTTATAGCAATCAGCCCCAGCATTTT. Encoded protein: CASSPGLGGYSNQPQHF.

The chain joins TRBV6-1 to TRBJ1-2, with D possibly being TRBD1 (6 bases). With 2 bases removed from V and 5 bases from J, the gap between germline ends came to 15 bases. Germline V CDR1 and CDR2: MNHNS, SASEGT. The CDR3 is 15 residues long. CDR3 in DNA: TGTGCCAGCAGTGAATACAGGGATCCACGATATGGCTACACCTTC. Translating it yields CASSEYRDPRYGYTF.

The chain links TRBV9 to TRBJ2-2; a weak D match, TRBD1 (6 bases). The V and J ends lost 1 base and 4 bases respectively, with 11 bases between them. The CDR3 loop spans 15 amino acids. Germline CDR1 is SGDLS and CDR2 is YYNGEE. CDR3 in DNA: TGTGCCAGCAGCGTATCGGGACAACTCACCGGGGAGCTGTTTTTT. It translates to CASSVSGQLTGELFF.

The gene calls are TRBV27 and TRBJ2-7; 7 positions match TRBD2. V lost 5 bases, J lost 4 bases, and 5 bases stayed unmatched. This CDR3 has 13 amino acids. CDR1 is MNHEY and CDR2 is SMNVEV in the germline V gene (reference sequence). The CDR3 DNA is TGTGCCAGCAGTGGACGGCGGGGGTACGAGCAGTACTTC. It is translated as CASSGRRGYEQYF.

The J gene is TRBJ1-5, the V gene TRBV6-4, with 10 positions matching TRBD1. With 9 bases clipped from V and 0 bases from J, the junction kept 8 bases outside the gene matches. CDR1 MRHNA and CDR2 SNTAGT come from the germline V gene. This CDR3 is built from 16 residues. The CDR3 sequence: CARRDRGHYSNQPQHF. The CDR3 DNA reads TGTGCCAGGAGGGACAGGGGACATTATAGCAATCAGCCCCAGCATTTT.